A single sample gave rise to the 30 T cell receptor beta chains below, sequenced in a study of PD-L1 blockade in urothelial cancer. Produced via immunoSEQ multiplex PCR; TCRdb's table is partial and in-frame only. The top ten hold around 9.5% of the sample, which has about 25,000 clones, roughly 84% seen once. This specimen consisted of PBMCs, obtained around atezolizumab (anti-PD-L1) treatment. These TCRs come from a man between 65 and 85 years old with urothelial cancer.

The chain combines TRBV28 with TRBJ1-1; no clear D gene. Trimming removed 3 bases from V and 0 bases from J, with 11 bases in between. This CDR3 contains 15 residues. The germline gives CDR1 MDHEN, CDR2 SYDVKM. The CDR3 spells CASSFLEEVNTEAFF. Here the CDR3 DNA reads TGTGCCAGCAGTTTCCTGGAGGAGGTGAACACTGAAGCTTTCTTT.

V and J are TRBV19 and TRBJ2-1, with TRBD2 matching over 13 bases. Germline V gives CDR1 LNHDA, CDR2 SQIVND (reference sequence). J gave up 9 bases and V 5 bases, and 10 bases lay outside the gene matches. CDR3 length: 16 amino acids. The CDR3 loop reads CASSRGLAGDRSEQFF. DNA of the CDR3: TGTGCCAGTAGTCGTGGACTAGCGGGAGATAGGAGTGAGCAGTTCTTC.

The CDR3 nucleotides are TGTGCCAGCAGCTTAGGCGGTATTGAGCAGTACTTC. This translates into CASSLGGIEQYF. This chain joins TRBV13 and TRBJ2-7; D uncertain. CDR1 and CDR2 (germline): PRHDT, FYEKMQ (reference sequence). Trimming cost V 0 bases and J 7 bases, with 7 bases left between them. This CDR3 has 12 amino acids.

This chain joins TRBV12-2 and TRBJ1-2; TRBD1, the table's D call, was not compared with the DNA. TRBV12-2 is designated a pseudogene. CDR3 length: 13 amino acids. The DNA for the CDR3 is TGTGCAAGTCGCCCGGGACAGACCTATGGCTACACCTTC. Translation: CASRPGQTYGYTF.

V gene TRBV28 combines with J gene TRBJ1-2; D gene unclear. Germline CDR1 MDHEN, CDR2 SYDVKM. The CDR3 spans 11 residues. V was cut by 10 bases and J by 4 bases, with 10 bases left in between. Here the CDR3 reads CAIRGAYGYTF. The CDR3 bases are TGTGCCATCCGGGGAGCCTATGGCTACACCTTC.

In this sample, this clone turned up a few times. The CDR3 spells CASSLDGSGTYNEQFF. In DNA, the CDR3 is TGTGCCAGCAGCTTAGATGGTAGCGGCACCTACAATGAGCAGTTCTTC. This chain uses TRBV11-3 with TRBJ2-1, with a possible D match to TRBD2 (6 bases). V shed 0 bases and J shed 2 bases, with 11 bases lying between them. Looked up from germline, CDR1 is SGHNT and CDR2 is YENEEA. The CDR3 contains 16 residues.

The count of this clone is one. The V and J genes are TRBV10-3 and TRBJ1-2; possibly TRBD1 for D (6 bases). The CDR3 is 13 amino acids. With 7 bases removed from V and 7 bases from J, the gap between germline ends came to 16 bases. The germline CDR1 and CDR2 sequences are ENHRY and SYGVKD. This CDR3 reads CAITSPSGVGYTF. The CDR3 DNA is TGTGCCATCACCTCCCCCTCAGGGGTTGGCTACACCTTC.

This clone was found once. The V and J genes are TRBV2 and TRBJ1-1; D is ambiguous. Germline CDR1 reads SNHLY; CDR2 reads FYNNEI. This CDR3 comprises 14 residues. V lost 5 bases and J 12 bases, leaving 22 bases between the germline ends. The CDR3 region has the DNA TGTGCCAGCAGTTTCGAACTTGGGCAGCCACGACCTTTCTTT. Protein: CASSFELGQPRPFF.

The chain combines TRBV11-3 with TRBJ2-1; TRBD2 agrees at 10 bases. V lost 2 bases, J lost 5 bases, and 15 bases stayed unmatched. The germline V gene has CDR1 SGHNT and CDR2 YENEEA. This CDR3 contains 19 residues. The CDR3 region has the DNA TGTGCCAGCAGCTTAAACCCACATCGAGCTAGCGGGAGAGACAATGAGCAGTTCTTC. Amino acid sequence: CASSLNPHRASGRDNEQFF.

This clone was seen a few times. V usage is TRBV6-6 and J usage is TRBJ2-7; possible D gene TRBD2, 6 bases. Germline CDR1 is MNHNY and CDR2 is SVGAGI (reference sequence). Trimming took off 4 bases at V and 3 bases at J, with 13 bases between the two ends. This CDR3 has 14 amino acids. This chain's CDR3 is CASSFGTGGYEQYF. The DNA for the CDR3 is TGTGCCAGCAGTTTTGGGACCGGGGGCTACGAGCAGTACTTC.

CDR3 sequence: CASSQGIGNQPQHF. The DNA for the CDR3 is TGTGCCAGTAGTCAGGGTATCGGCAATCAGCCCCAGCATTTT. This sequence joins TRBV19 and TRBJ1-5; the D gene is possibly TRBD1 (5 bases). Trimming took 5 bases from V and 2 from J, leaving 10 bases between them. This CDR3 has 14 residues. Germline V gene sequence: CDR1 LNHDA, CDR2 SQIVND (reference sequence).

The chain couples TRBV7-9 to TRBJ2-3; possible D gene TRBD1, 5 bases. The germline CDR1 and CDR2 sequences are SEHNR and FQNEAQ (reference sequence). The CDR3 consists of 14 residues. Trimming cost V 4 bases and J 5 bases, with 13 bases left between them. The CDR3 DNA follows: TGTGCCAGCAGCTCGACCTCAGGGTTAGATACGCAGTATTTT. Translated, it gives CASSSTSGLDTQYF.

V and J are TRBV6-1 and TRBJ2-2; a possible D gene is TRBD2 (6 bases). Germline V gives CDR1 MNHNS, CDR2 SASEGT. The CDR3 loop spans 14 amino acids. Trimming pared 4 bases from V and 3 bases from J, leaving 9 bases between. CDR3 nucleotide sequence: TGTGCCAGCAGTGGCGGGGCGTACACCGGGGAGCTGTTTTTT. It specifies CASSGGAYTGELFF.

Only a few counts were recorded for this clone. This chain joins TRBV5-4 and TRBJ1-1, with D maybe TRBD1 (6 bases). The CDR3 consists of 15 residues. The V gene's germline CDR1 is SGHNT and CDR2 YYREEE (reference sequence). Trimming shortened V by 4 bases and J by 0 bases, and 13 bases separated the two germline ends. Here the CDR3 DNA reads TGTGCCAGCAGCCCCGGACAGCTACTGAACACTGAAGCTTTCTTT. Protein product: CASSPGQLLNTEAFF.

This clone was detected only once. The V call is TRBV5-1, the J call TRBJ1-4; D perhaps matches TRBD1 (6 bases). The V end lost 1 base, the J end lost 0 bases, and 7 bases lay between the germline ends. The CDR3 spans 15 residues. CDR1 is SGHRS and CDR2 is YFSETQ in the germline V gene. The CDR3 DNA is TGCGCCAGCAGCTTGTGGGACACAACTAATGAAAAACTGTTTTTT. Residues: CASSLWDTTNEKLFF.

The rearrangement joins TRBV28 to TRBJ2-5; 10 nucleotides agree with TRBD2. J gave up 7 bases and V 6 bases, and 5 bases lay outside the gene matches. Germline V CDR1 and CDR2: MDHEN, SYDVKM. The CDR3 length is 13 residues. CDR3 sequence reads: CASRSTSGVTQYF. DNA of the CDR3: TGTGCCAGCAGGAGTACTAGCGGGGTGACCCAGTACTTC.

The chain combines TRBV11-2 with TRBJ2-1; 11 positions agree with TRBD2. CDR1 and CDR2 (germline): SGHAT, FQNNGV. V was pared by 5 bases and J by 12 bases, with 15 bases of the junction left unmatched. The CDR3 extends over 16 amino acids. The CDR3 nucleotides are TGTGCCAGCAGCCGTGGAGCTAGCGGGAGGCTTGAGGGGCAGTTCTTC. The encoded protein is CASSRGASGRLEGQFF.

The gene calls are TRBV5-1 and TRBJ2-1; no firm D call. Trimming removed 5 bases at V and 0 bases at J, with 9 bases between. CDR3 length: 14 amino acids. The germline V gene has CDR1 SGHRS and CDR2 YFSETQ. The CDR3, as DNA: TGCGCCAGCAGGTCAGGAAGCTCCTACAATGAGCAGTTCTTC. It codes for CASRSGSSYNEQFF. The full variable domain, in which reference TRBV5-1 and TRBJ2-1 provide the parts outside the CDR3, is KAGVTQTPRYLIKTRGQQVTLSCSPISGHRSVSWYQQTPGQGLQFLFEYFSETQRNKGNFPGRFSGRQFSNSRSEMNVSTLELGDSALYLCASRSGSSYNEQFFGPGTRLTVL.

CDR3 sequence: CASSQGAVHEKLFF. CDR3 in DNA: TGTGCCAGCTCACAAGGGGCGGTTCATGAAAAACTGTTTTTT. This chain uses TRBV18 with TRBJ1-4; D may be TRBD1 (5 bases). CDR3 length: 14 amino acids. Trimming removed 4 bases at V and 6 bases at J, with 12 bases between. The germline gives CDR1 KGHSH, CDR2 LQKENI.

This clone was picked up one time. The V call is TRBV10-3, the J call TRBJ2-7, with TRBD2 as a possible D gene (6 bases). The CDR3 extends over 13 amino acids. V dropped 6 bases and J dropped 5 bases, with 14 bases sitting between them. In germline, CDR1 is ENHRY, CDR2 SYGVKD. For the CDR3, the DNA is TGTGCCATCAGGGGGCGGGGCACGGACGAGCAGTACTTC. Its translation is CAIRGRGTDEQYF.

The rearrangement uses TRBV19 and TRBJ1-5, with TRBD1 matching 7 bases. The CDR3 contains 14 residues. V shed 5 bases and J 1 base; nucleotides not matched to a gene: 2. CDR1 and CDR2 from the germline V gene are LNHDA and SQIVND (reference sequence). CDR3 nucleotide sequence: TGTGCCAGTAGTGTACAGGGGAGCAATCAGCCCCAGCATTTT. Protein sequence: CASSVQGSNQPQHF. Full variable domain (rest looked up from reference TRBV19 and TRBJ1-5): DGGITQSPKYLFRKEGQNVTLSCEQNLNHDAMYWYRQDPGQGLRLIYYSQIVNDFQKGDIAEGYSVSREKKESFPLTVTSAQKNPTAFYLCASSVQGSNQPQHFGDGTRLSIL.

This clone appeared a single time. V gene TRBV6-6 combines with J gene TRBJ1-5, with TRBD1 matching over 8 bases. Germline loops: CDR1 MNHNY, CDR2 SVGAGI (reference sequence). This CDR3 comprises 15 residues. The V gene end was trimmed by 6 bases and the J gene end by 8 bases; junction bases not matched to a gene: 12. This chain's CDR3 is CASRSDRAIVEPQHF. The CDR3 DNA is TGTGCCAGCAGATCGGACAGGGCTATTGTTGAGCCCCAGCATTTT.

The J gene is TRBJ2-1, the V gene TRBV10-1; TRBD2 aligns across 8 bases. The germline V gene encodes CDR1 WNHNN and CDR2 SYGVQD (reference sequence). CDR3 size: 16 residues. Losses at the gene ends were 2 bases for V and 0 bases for J; bases not matched to a gene: 3. As DNA, the CDR3 is TGCGCCAGCAGTGAGCGTAGCGGGACCTCCTACAATGAGCAGTTCTTC. Its protein is CASSERSGTSYNEQFF.

The V call is TRBV18, the J call TRBJ2-7, with 11 positions matching TRBD2. V trimming: 3 bases; J trimming: 3 bases; junction bases outside the gene matches: 4. The CDR3 loop spans 15 amino acids. Germline-derived CDR1 and CDR2 are KGHSH and LQKENI. CDR3 nucleotides: TGTGCCAGCTCACCCCTAGCGGGAGGTTTCTACGAGCAGTACTTC. Its protein is CASSPLAGGFYEQYF.

CDR3 loop: CASSFSEGRATFF. In nucleotides, the CDR3 is TGTGCCAGCAGTTTCTCGGAGGGGAGGGCAACTTTCTTT. The rearrangement uses TRBV6-5 and TRBJ1-1; tentatively, D is TRBD1 (5 bases). Germline V gene lookup returns CDR1 MNHEY and CDR2 SVGAGI. The CDR3 length is 13 residues. The ends were cut back, 4 bases at V and 12 bases at J, with 18 bases in the middle.

The chain employs TRBV7-8 and TRBJ1-1; D remains ambiguous. Germline CDR1 and CDR2: SGHVS and FQNEAQ. The CDR3 runs to 15 residues. V gave up 0 bases and J gave up 2 bases, with 10 bases separating them. The CDR3 coding sequence is TGTGCCAGCAGCTTAGCGTTCGCGGTTAACACTGAAGCTTTCTTT. Translated, it gives CASSLAFAVNTEAFF.

The rearrangement uses TRBV27 and TRBJ1-2; 8 nucleotides agree with TRBD1. In germline, CDR1 is MNHEY, CDR2 SMNVEV (reference sequence). The CDR3 covers 17 residues. V lost 5 bases and J lost 4; bases outside the gene matches: 15. Here the CDR3 DNA reads TGTGCCAGCAGTCCCCGGACAGGGAGCAGTTTTGGCTATGGCTACACCTTC. It translates to CASSPRTGSSFGYGYTF.

This clone was picked up a small number of times. The V and J genes are TRBV27 and TRBJ2-1, with 7 positions matching TRBD2. The trim removed 3 bases at V and 7 bases at J, leaving 6 bases unmatched. The CDR3 runs to 14 residues. CDR1 is MNHEY, CDR2 SMNVEV, per germline (reference sequence). For the CDR3, the DNA is TGTGCCAGCAGTTTGGGAGGGCCTCGGAATGAGCAGTTCTTC. The encoded protein is CASSLGGPRNEQFF.

The sample holds a few counts of this clone. V gene TRBV2 combines with J gene TRBJ1-2; D possibly corresponds to TRBD1 (6 bases). This CDR3 region has 14 residues. The V gene's germline CDR1 is SNHLY and CDR2 FYNNEI. V lost 5 bases to trimming and J lost 7 bases, with 17 bases between them. The CDR3 nucleotides are TGTGCCAGCAGTATCTACAGGGTTGTGGGTGGCTACACCTTC. This gives the protein CASSIYRVVGGYTF.

The chain employs TRBV4-2 and TRBJ1-4; a possible D gene is TRBD1 (6 bases). Germline-derived CDR1 and CDR2 are LGHNA and YNFKEQ. Trimming removed 4 bases from V and 1 base from J, with 10 bases in between. The length of the CDR3 is 15 residues. The CDR3 region has the DNA TGTGCCAGCAGCCTTATACAGGGAACTAATGAAAAACTGTTTTTT. As protein: CASSLIQGTNEKLFF.